Listed here are 25 T cell receptor beta chains from one sample, sequenced in a study of OX40 agonist ivuxolimab in advanced cancers. The table came from immunoSEQ multiplex PCR; TCRdb's copy has only in-frame clones and leaves some out. Altogether roughly 22,000 clones are present, about nine tenths being singletons, with the ten largest covering 29%. The sample here was CD4+ or CD8+ T cells sorted from blood, taken in a trial of the OX40 agonist ivuxolimab. These receptors all come from an adult with an advanced solid tumor such as melanoma, head and neck, liver or kidney cancer.

V is TRBV4-1 and J is TRBJ2-2; TRBD1 matches at 8 bases. The ends lost 4 bases at V and 3 bases at J; junction bases unmatched: 7. The CDR3 is 16 amino acids. From germline, CDR1 is MGHRA and CDR2 YSYEKL. CDR3 protein: CASSPLLTGDTGELFF. CDR3 sequence (DNA): TGCGCCAGCAGCCCGTTATTGACAGGGGACACCGGGGAGCTGTTTTTT.

The gene calls are TRBV28 and TRBJ2-7, with 8 positions matching TRBD2. The CDR3 runs to 14 residues. The germline gives CDR1 MDHEN, CDR2 SYDVKM. The trim removed 5 bases at V and 1 base at J, leaving 4 bases unmatched. The CDR3: CASSPGLGSYEQYF. The CDR3 DNA follows: TGTGCCAGCAGTCCGGGACTAGGGTCCTACGAGCAGTACTTC.

The rearrangement joins TRBV29-1 to TRBJ2-6, with D unclear. The CDR3 covers 14 residues. Per the germline V gene, CDR1 is SQVTM and CDR2 is ANQGSEA. Trimming pared 1 base from V and 1 base from J, leaving 5 bases between. The CDR3 DNA sequence: TGCAGCGTTGAAGGTGGTTCTGGGGCCAACGTCCTGACTTTC. This sequence encodes CSVEGGSGANVLTF. The entire variable domain, with the rest obtained from reference TRBV29-1 and TRBJ2-6, is as follows: SAVISQKPSRDICQRGTSLTIQCQVDSQVTMMFWYRQQPGQSLTLIATANQGSEATYESGFVIDKFPISRPNLTFSTLTVSNMSPEDSSIYLCSVEGGSGANVLTFGAGSRLTVL.

V is TRBV4-2 and J is TRBJ1-2, with no clear D. The CDR3 length is 16 residues. Trimming left V 0 bases short and J 1 base short, with 12 bases between. Germline V gene lookup returns CDR1 LGHNA and CDR2 YNFKEQ. CDR3: CASSQETAEINYGYTF. The DNA of the CDR3 is TGTGCCAGCAGCCAAGAAACAGCCGAAATTAACTATGGCTACACCTTC.

The chain employs TRBV15 and TRBJ1-4; unclear D gene. The V gene's germline CDR1 is LNHNV and CDR2 YYDKDF (reference sequence). Trimming cost V 0 bases and J 7 bases, with 12 bases left between them. The length of the CDR3 is 15 residues. The CDR3 coding sequence is TGTGCCACCAGCAGAGATTATAAGGGTGGTGAAAAACTGTTTTTT. Translated, it gives CATSRDYKGGEKLFF. Drawing the rest from reference TRBV15 and TRBJ1-4, the complete variable domain is DAMVIQNPRYQVTQFGKPVTLSCSQTLNHNVMYWYQQKSSQAPKLLFHYYDKDFNNEADTPDNFQSRRPNTSFCFLDIRSPGLGDTAMYLCATSRDYKGGEKLFFGSGTQLSVL.

The rearrangement joins TRBV30 to TRBJ2-7; 11 bases are shared with TRBD2. The germline V gene has CDR1 GTSNPN and CDR2 SVGIG (reference sequence). V was pared by 8 bases and J by 0 bases, with 9 bases of the junction left unmatched. The CDR3 is 15 residues long. The CDR3 DNA is TGTGCCGCATGGGGGGGACTAGCGGACTCCTACGAGCAGTACTTC. Residues: CAAWGGLADSYEQYF.

This clone was observed a few times. The V call is TRBV6-5, the J call TRBJ2-7, with 7 nucleotides matching TRBD1. Germline V gene data show CDR1 as MNHEY and CDR2 as SVGAGI. The V gene end was trimmed by 1 base and the J gene end by 4 bases; junction bases not matched to a gene: 7. The CDR3 loop spans 15 amino acids. Written as DNA, the CDR3 is TGTGCCAGCAGTTACTTTGGGACAGTGAGGTACGAGCAGTACTTC. Translation: CASSYFGTVRYEQYF.

J is TRBJ1-5 and V is TRBV7-9; unclear D gene. Trimming stripped 5 bases from V and 0 bases from J, with 11 bases between. Germline CDR1 SEHNR, CDR2 FQNEAQ (reference sequence). CDR3 size: 15 residues. This chain's CDR3 is CASSTTDVSNQPQHF. In DNA, the CDR3 is TGTGCCAGCAGCACAACGGACGTTAGCAATCAGCCCCAGCATTTT. Based on the CDR3 plus reference TRBV7-9 and TRBJ1-5, the full variable domain is DTGVSQNPRHKITKRGQNVTFRCDPISEHNRLYWYRQTLGQGPEFLTYFQNEAQLEKSRLLSDRFSAERPKGSFSTLEIQRTEQGDSAMYLCASSTTDVSNQPQHFGDGTRLSIL.

The chain recombines TRBV7-8 with TRBJ2-1; D unresolved. The germline V and J ends were trimmed by 1 base and 9 bases, with 7 bases remaining between them. There are 12 residues in the CDR3. Germline V gene sequence: CDR1 SGHVS, CDR2 FQNEAQ. The CDR3 nucleotides read TGTGCCAGCAGCTTAGACGGTAGTGAGCAGTTCTTC. Its protein is CASSLDGSEQFF.

The V gene is TRBV5-6, the J gene TRBJ2-7; D gene ambiguous. Germline lookup yields CDR1 SGHDT and CDR2 YYEEEE. The CDR3 length is 11 residues. The ends were cut back, 0 bases at V and 11 bases at J, with 9 bases in the middle. The DNA for the CDR3 is TGTGCCAGCAGCTTGGGAGGCCCCAAGTACTTC. It translates to CASSLGGPKYF.

The CDR3 protein is CASSLGDTSYEQYF. The CDR3 DNA is TGTGCCAGCAGCTTGGGGGACACCTCCTACGAGCAGTACTTC. This rearrangement joins TRBV27 to TRBJ2-7; maybe TRBD1 (6 bases). In germline, CDR1 is MNHEY, CDR2 SMNVEV (reference sequence). Trimming removed 6 bases from V and 0 bases from J, with 12 bases in between. The CDR3 has 14 residues.

The V gene is TRBV29-1, the J gene TRBJ1-1; possible D gene TRBD1, 5 bases. CDR3 length: 11 amino acids. V lost 6 bases to trimming and J lost 8 bases, with 13 bases between them. Germline loops: CDR1 SQVTM, CDR2 ANQGSEA. This CDR3 is CSVEVQGEAFF. The CDR3 DNA reads as TGCAGCGTGGAGGTCCAGGGCGAAGCTTTCTTT. Using reference TRBV29-1 and TRBJ1-1 for the parts outside the CDR3, the full variable domain is SAVISQKPSRDICQRGTSLTIQCQVDSQVTMMFWYRQQPGQSLTLIATANQGSEATYESGFVIDKFPISRPNLTFSTLTVSNMSPEDSSIYLCSVEVQGEAFFGQGTRLTVV.

J is TRBJ2-7 and V is TRBV9; a possible D gene is TRBD2 (7 bases). From germline, CDR1 is SGDLS and CDR2 YYNGEE. The CDR3 totals 16 residues. The V gene lost 0 bases and the J gene lost 7 bases, with 20 bases spanning the gap. CDR3 nucleotides: TGTGCCAGCAGCGTAGAAGGAGGGGGAGGGCCGGTTGAGCAGTACTTC. Its protein is CASSVEGGGGPVEQYF.

The rearrangement links TRBV28 to TRBJ2-3; 12 bases are a match to TRBD2. CDR1 is MDHEN, CDR2 SYDVKM, per germline. This CDR3 contains 23 residues. V lost 3 bases, J lost 1 base, and 23 bases stayed unmatched. CDR3 coding DNA: TGTGCCAGCAGTTTGGGAGTTTATCGCGGGACTAGCGGGCCTGGGATGGGCACAGATACGCAGTATTTT. Translating gives CASSLGVYRGTSGPGMGTDTQYF.

The chain joins TRBV11-2 to TRBJ2-1; D gene unclear. Trimming removed 5 bases from V and 7 bases from J, with 12 bases in between. This CDR3 has 13 amino acids. The germline V gene has CDR1 SGHAT and CDR2 FQNNGV. The CDR3 protein is CASSQGLGNEQFF. The CDR3 nucleotides are TGTGCCAGCAGCCAAGGTTTAGGTAATGAGCAGTTCTTC. Based on the CDR3 plus reference TRBV11-2 and TRBJ2-1, the full variable domain is EAGVAQSPRYKIIEKRQSVAFWCNPISGHATLYWYQQILGQGPKLLIQFQNNGVVDDSQLPKDRFSAERLKGVDSTLKIQPAKLEDSAVYLCASSQGLGNEQFFGPGTRLTVL.

This rearrangement joins TRBV28 to TRBJ2-5; 14 nucleotides align to TRBD2. CDR1 is MDHEN and CDR2 is SYDVKM in the germline V gene. Unmatched junction bases numbered 11, after V lost 7 bases and J lost 4 bases. The CDR3 runs 17 residues. CDR3 in amino acids: CASTLPGLAGEGETQYF. CDR3 bases: TGTGCCAGCACCTTACCGGGACTAGCGGGAGAGGGAGAGACCCAGTACTTC.

This CDR3 reads CASSGTGNQPQHF. The CDR3 nucleotides are TGTGCCAGCAGCGGGACAGGGAATCAGCCCCAGCATTTT. The chain uses TRBV9 and TRBJ1-5; 8 nucleotides match TRBD1. Germline CDR1 SGDLS, CDR2 YYNGEE. J was trimmed by 4 bases and V by 3 bases; bases with no gene match: 0. The CDR3 has 13 amino acids.

The CDR3 loop reads CASSRTGDEQYF. The CDR3 DNA reads as TGTGCCAGCAGCCGGACAGGGGACGAGCAGTACTTC. The gene calls are TRBV27 and TRBJ2-7; 9 bases line up with TRBD1. This CDR3 has 12 residues. Losses at the gene ends were 6 bases for V and 5 bases for J; bases not matched to a gene: 2. The germline CDR1 and CDR2 sequences are MNHEY and SMNVEV (reference sequence).

The J gene is TRBJ2-1, the V gene TRBV7-6; 8 bases are shared with TRBD1. Trimming took 4 bases from V and 2 from J; bases not matched to a gene: 10. Germline assignment: CDR1 SGHVS and CDR2 FNYEAQ. The CDR3 is made up of 17 amino acids. The CDR3 region has the DNA TGTGCCAGCAGCTACGAGCGGACAGGGCCTCCCTACAATGAGCAGTTCTTC. Translation: CASSYERTGPPYNEQFF. Together with reference TRBV7-6 and TRBJ2-1, the CDR3 gives the full variable domain: GAGVSQSPRYKVTKRGQDVALRCDPISGHVSLYWYRQALGQGPEFLTYFNYEAQQDKSGLPNDRFSAERPEGSISTLTIQRTEQRDSAMYRCASSYERTGPPYNEQFFGPGTRLTVL.

This rearrangement joins TRBV4-1 to TRBJ2-7; 8 nucleotides align to TRBD2. The CDR3 totals 17 residues. Trimming removed 1 base from V and 4 bases from J; junction bases left unmatched: 12. Germline lookup yields CDR1 MGHRA and CDR2 YSYEKL. CDR3 sequence reads: CASSQVVAGLEVYEQYF. The CDR3 coding sequence is TGCGCCAGCAGCCAAGTAGTAGCGGGACTAGAGGTGTACGAGCAGTACTTC.

This clone was seen a single time. The chain employs TRBV9 and TRBJ2-7; possibly TRBD1 for D (5 bases). V lost 0 bases and J lost 1, with 11 bases in between. The CDR3 loop spans 15 amino acids. Germline V gene sequence: CDR1 SGDLS, CDR2 YYNGEE. As DNA, the CDR3 is TGTGCCAGCAGCGTAGATGCAGGGAATTCCTACGAGCAGTACTTC. This codes for CASSVDAGNSYEQYF.

The chain links TRBV7-9 to TRBJ2-5, with D hard to call. The germline V gene has CDR1 SEHNR and CDR2 FQNEAQ (reference sequence). The CDR3 runs to 15 residues. Trimming took 5 bases from V and 1 from J, leaving 14 bases between them. The CDR3 loop is CASSPRLRAQETQYF. CDR3 bases: TGTGCCAGCAGCCCCCGATTACGGGCCCAAGAGACCCAGTACTTC. The whole variable domain, remainder taken from reference TRBV7-9 and TRBJ2-5, is DTGVSQNPRHKITKRGQNVTFRCDPISEHNRLYWYRQTLGQGPEFLTYFQNEAQLEKSRLLSDRFSAERPKGSFSTLEIQRTEQGDSAMYLCASSPRLRAQETQYFGPGTRLLVL.

This clone was observed a single time. The rearrangement joins TRBV5-1 to TRBJ2-3; D could derive from TRBD1 or TRBD2 (7 bases each). This CDR3 region has 17 residues. The germline gives CDR1 SGHRS, CDR2 YFSETQ. Trimming left V 1 base short and J 5 bases short, with 20 bases between. The CDR3 DNA follows: TGCGCCAGCAGCTTGAAATTGCCGACAGGGAGGGAAGATACGCAGTATTTT. Its protein is CASSLKLPTGREDTQYF.

This clone was counted a single time. A far larger clone is one base from this, pointing to a likely read error. The V call is TRBV19, the J call TRBJ2-3, with D unclear. This CDR3 is built from 13 residues. The germline V gene encodes CDR1 LNHDA and CDR2 SQIVND (reference sequence). CDR3 region: CASNIGDTDTQYF. The CDR3 nucleotides read TGTGCCAGTAATATAGGAGACACAGATACGCAGTATTTT.

The chain employs TRBV4-1 and TRBJ2-1; D not certain. The CDR3 loop spans 18 amino acids. Trimming cost V 0 bases and J 3 bases, with 18 bases left between them. Germline CDR1 is MGHRA and CDR2 is YSYEKL. Here the CDR3 DNA reads TGCGCCAGCAGCCAAGATCTTCCAGCGCCCGGGTTCTACAATGAGCAGTTCTTC. Protein: CASSQDLPAPGFYNEQFF.